The 9 T cell receptor beta chains listed next were all sequenced from one sample in a study of graft-versus-host responses after intestinal transplantation. Their antigens remain unidentified. Only in-frame clones appear in the TCRdb table, and some are missing; sequencing was by immunoSEQ multiplex PCR. The repertoire consists of under 150,000 clones, with approximately 95% occurring once and the leading ten covering around 0.12%. Sample: unstimulated CD4+ T cells sorted from spleen or lymph node cells, taken before intestinal transplant. The receptors shown here come from a human donor who received an intestinal transplant.

This sequence joins TRBV28 and TRBJ1-1; perhaps TRBD1 as D (5 bases). Germline loops: CDR1 MDHEN, CDR2 SYDVKM. CDR3 length: 14 amino acids. The V gene lost 4 bases and the J gene lost 0 bases, with 9 bases spanning the gap. CDR3 in DNA: TGTGCCAGCAGTTCCGGGGGGGTGAACACTGAAGCTTTCTTT. Its protein product is CASSSGGVNTEAFF.

This clone was recorded a few times. This rearrangement joins TRBV19 to TRBJ1-3; no reliable D call. The CDR3 is 14 residues long. The V gene lost 0 bases and the J gene lost 0 bases, with 3 bases spanning the gap. CDR1 and CDR2 (germline): LNHDA, SQIVND (reference sequence). The CDR3 spells CASSIERSGNTIYF. DNA of the CDR3: TGTGCCAGTAGTATAGAGCGCTCTGGAAACACCATATATTTT. Drawing the rest from reference TRBV19 and TRBJ1-3, the complete variable domain is DGGITQSPKYLFRKEGQNVTLSCEQNLNHDAMYWYRQDPGQGLRLIYYSQIVNDFQKGDIAEGYSVSREKKESFPLTVTSAQKNPTAFYLCASSIERSGNTIYFGEGSWLTVV.

The chain links TRBV25-1 to TRBJ2-7; D may match TRBD1 or TRBD2 (5 bases each). CDR3 size: 16 residues. CDR1 is MGHDK and CDR2 is SYGVNS in the germline V gene. Trimming took 1 base from V and 1 from J, leaving 14 bases between them. The CDR3 spells CASSESGTLRSYEQYF. Here the CDR3 DNA reads TGTGCCAGCAGTGAATCCGGGACCCTGCGGTCCTACGAGCAGTACTTC.

Comments on this clone: The junction does not match germline at one end; this may be a read error. The chain has TRBV7-7 and TRBJ2-3, with D perhaps matching TRBD1 or TRBD2 (5 bases each). CDR1 and CDR2 from the germline V gene are SSHAT and FNYEAQ (reference sequence). There are 14 residues in the CDR3. CDR3: CASSRRDSTDTQYF. The CDR3 DNA follows: TGTGCTAGCAGCCGCCGGGACAGCACAGATACGCAGTATTTT.

About this clone: This specimen includes other DNA sequences encoding the same CDR3. The chain combines TRBV18 with TRBJ1-5; D possibly corresponds to TRBD1 (5 bases). V was cut by 2 bases and J by 4 bases, with 6 bases left in between. Germline values: CDR1 KGHSH, CDR2 LQKENI. The CDR3 spans 13 residues. CDR3 amino acids: CASSPGGNQPQHF. DNA for the CDR3: TGTGCCAGCTCACCAGGGGGTAATCAGCCCCAGCATTTT.

This chain links TRBV13 with TRBJ1-2; the match to TRBD1 covers 11 bases. The CDR3 length is 17 residues. Trimming removed 4 bases from V and 5 bases from J; junction bases left unmatched: 12. The V gene's germline CDR1 is PRHDT and CDR2 FYEKMQ (reference sequence). The CDR3 loop is CASSSRTGGARLYGYTF. The CDR3 DNA reads TGTGCCAGCAGCTCCCGGACAGGGGGCGCAAGATTGTATGGCTACACCTTC.

This clone was found a few times. The chain joins TRBV18 to TRBJ2-7, with D perhaps assigned TRBD1 or TRBD2 (7 bases each). V dropped 6 bases and J dropped 2 bases, with 17 bases sitting between them. Germline V gene sequence: CDR1 KGHSH, CDR2 LQKENI. This CDR3 is 15 amino acids long. CDR3 amino acids: CASSQQGGPPYEQYF. In nucleotides, the CDR3 is TGTGCCAGCTCGCAGCAGGGGGGGCCACCCTACGAGCAGTACTTC.

V and J are TRBV6-5 and TRBJ2-7; D gene ambiguous. The CDR3 consists of 14 residues. In germline, CDR1 is MNHEY, CDR2 SVGAGI. V shed 5 bases and J shed 6 bases, with 17 bases lying between them. CDR3: CASSTRIGLGEQYF. In nucleotides, the CDR3 is TGTGCCAGCAGTACCCGGATAGGATTAGGCGAGCAGTACTTC.

V and J are TRBV28 and TRBJ2-7; unclear D gene. Trimming pared 5 bases from V and 7 bases from J, leaving 9 bases between. CDR1 MDHEN and CDR2 SYDVKM come from the germline V gene. This CDR3 has 11 amino acids. The CDR3, as DNA: TGTGCCAGCAGTGCCCGGTGGGAGCAGTACTTC. Its translation: CASSARWEQYF.